This passage covers 21 T cell receptor beta chains from one sample sequenced in a study of beta chain features in type 1 diabetes. Study outcomes and limitations: Patients with Type 1 diabetes showed moderately but significantly shorter TCRB CDR3s in all four CD4+ subsets.

Every bit of the isolated RNA underwent reverse transcription, so sequencing read expressed TCRB transcripts. Using immunoSEQ multiplex PCR, the repertoire was profiled, and TCRdb retains in-frame clones only, with some absent. The table includes more than 550,000 clones, around 15% detected once. Which antigens these TCRs recognize remains unknown. Sample: naive CD4+ T cells from blood. These receptors were collected from a man between 18 and 35 years old with type 1 diabetes.

This chain connects TRBV6-5 to TRBJ2-3; TRBD1 might be the D (5 bases). The V end was cut by 5 bases, the J end by 13 bases, with 13 bases between. This CDR3 has 11 residues. CDR1 and CDR2 (germline): MNHEY, SVGAGI. The CDR3 DNA is TGTGCCAGCAGTGACAGTTTCAGGGAGTATTTT. Its translation is CASSDSFREYF.

This chain links TRBV16 with TRBJ1-5; TRBD1 matches 7 bases. The CDR3 runs 16 residues. The germline V gene encodes CDR1 KGHSY and CDR2 FQNENV. V trimming: 0 bases; J trimming: 2 bases; junction bases outside the gene matches: 4. CDR3 DNA: TGTGCCAGCAGCCAATCCGAGGGGGCCGGCAATCAGCCCCAGCATTTT. The encoded protein is CASSQSEGAGNQPQHF.

V usage is TRBV9 and J usage is TRBJ2-7, with 11 bases identical to TRBD1. The CDR3 covers 15 residues. Germline V gene data show CDR1 as SGDLS and CDR2 as YYNGEE. Trimming removed 5 bases from V and 0 bases from J; junction bases left unmatched: 4. In DNA form, the CDR3 reads TGTGCCAGCAGTATTGGGACAGGGGGCTCCTACGAGCAGTACTTC. Translation gives CASSIGTGGSYEQYF.

The V gene is TRBV7-2, the J gene TRBJ1-2; no definite D call. Trimming removed 5 bases at V and 4 bases at J, with 20 bases between. The CDR3 is 16 residues long. Per the germline V gene, CDR1 is SGHTA and CDR2 is FQGNSA. The CDR3 loop is CASSEGWAGLGYGYTF. DNA for the CDR3: TGTGCCAGCAGCGAAGGCTGGGCGGGTCTGGGCTATGGCTACACCTTC.

The chain is built from TRBV5-1 and TRBJ2-2, with 8 bases lining up with TRBD2. J gave up 7 bases and V 4 bases, and 12 bases lay outside the gene matches. Per germline, CDR1 SGHRS and CDR2 YFSETQ. The CDR3 length is 16 residues. CDR3 nucleotides: TGCGCCAGCAGCCGAACTAGCGGACCTACTGGCGGGGAGCTGTTTTTT. Residues: CASSRTSGPTGGELFF. Supplemented by reference TRBV5-1 and TRBJ2-2, the full variable domain reads KAGVTQTPRYLIKTRGQQVTLSCSPISGHRSVSWYQQTPGQGLQFLFEYFSETQRNKGNFPGRFSGRQFSNSRSEMNVSTLELGDSALYLCASSRTSGPTGGELFFGEGSRLTVL.

The V gene is TRBV5-1, the J gene TRBJ1-1; TRBD1 aligns across 7 bases. Germline V gives CDR1 SGHRS, CDR2 YFSETQ. This CDR3 contains 16 residues. Unmatched junction bases numbered 14, after V lost 4 bases and J lost 5 bases. The chain's CDR3 is CASSPPDRHRYTEAFF. The CDR3 DNA sequence: TGCGCCAGCAGCCCCCCGGACAGGCACAGATATACTGAAGCTTTCTTT.

This clone was counted a few times. V is TRBV10-3 and J is TRBJ2-4; D perhaps matches TRBD1 (6 bases). Trimming took 6 bases from V and 5 from J, leaving 17 bases between them. CDR3 length: 15 amino acids. Per the germline V gene, CDR1 is ENHRY and CDR2 is SYGVKD. Here the CDR3 reads CAISPLQGGQNIQYF. DNA for the CDR3: TGTGCCATCAGCCCCCTACAGGGCGGGCAAAACATTCAGTACTTC.

The chain couples TRBV29-1 to TRBJ2-3; 7 nucleotides line up with TRBD1. The CDR3 totals 15 residues. V trimming: 5 bases; J trimming: 3 bases; junction bases outside the gene matches: 11. Germline values: CDR1 SQVTM, CDR2 ANQGSEA. The CDR3 DNA is TGCAGCGTTAGCCGGGGACAGAGCACGACAGATACGCAGTATTTT. Protein: CSVSRGQSTTDTQYF.

This sequence joins TRBV9 and TRBJ2-2; no clear D gene. In germline, CDR1 is SGDLS, CDR2 YYNGEE. Trimming stripped 0 bases from V and 0 bases from J, with 9 bases between. This CDR3 comprises 16 residues. CDR3 sequence (DNA): TGTGCCAGCAGCGTAGACGGGTTTCCGAACACCGGGGAGCTGTTTTTT. The encoded protein is CASSVDGFPNTGELFF.

This clone was observed a few times. The chain employs TRBV30 and TRBJ1-1; tentative D call: TRBD1 (6 bases). The V and J ends lost 8 bases and 4 bases respectively, with 17 bases between them. Germline V lookup: CDR1 GTSNPN, CDR2 SVGIG (reference sequence). CDR3 size: 13 residues. The CDR3 DNA sequence: TGTGCCGGAAGCAGGGGATTGACCACTGAAGCTTTCTTT. As protein: CAGSRGLTTEAFF.

This clone was observed a handful of times. This rearrangement joins TRBV11-3 to TRBJ2-2; TRBD1 agrees at 7 bases. This CDR3 has 15 amino acids. Looked up from germline, CDR1 is SGHNT and CDR2 is YENEEA. V gave up 1 base and J gave up 6 bases; unmatched junction bases: 5. The CDR3 protein is CASSLATGLAGELFF. CDR3 DNA: TGTGCCAGCAGCTTAGCGACAGGGTTGGCCGGGGAGCTGTTTTTT.

This clone was seen a few times. The chain's CDR3 is CASRGTGGSSPLHF. In DNA form, the CDR3 reads TGTGCCAGCAGGGGGACAGGGGGCAGTTCACCCCTCCACTTT. The rearrangement joins TRBV2 to TRBJ1-6; 12 nucleotides line up with TRBD1. V shed 6 bases and J 9 bases; nucleotides not matched to a gene: 3. This CDR3 spans 14 amino acids. The germline CDR1 and CDR2 sequences are SNHLY and FYNNEI.

This clone has only a few counts. The genes are TRBV4-2 and TRBJ1-1; D unresolved. The CDR3 spans 12 residues. V was cut by 4 bases and J by 7 bases, with 10 bases left in between. Germline V gives CDR1 LGHNA, CDR2 YNFKEQ. The CDR3 DNA is TGTGCCAGCAGCCCTGGGAAAGATGAAGCTTTCTTT. It specifies CASSPGKDEAFF.

V and J are TRBV9 and TRBJ2-1, with 7 bases lining up with TRBD1. Germline V CDR1 and CDR2: SGDLS, YYNGEE. V lost 0 bases and J lost 9; bases outside the gene matches: 9. The CDR3 runs to 15 residues. As DNA, the CDR3 is TGTGCCAGCAGCGTAGGGGGACAGTCTCCTGGTGAGCAGTTCTTC. Protein sequence: CASSVGGQSPGEQFF. The variable domain in full, completed from reference TRBV9 and TRBJ2-1, reads DSGVTQTPKHLITATGQRVTLRCSPRSGDLSVYWYQQSLDQGLQFLIQYYNGEERAKGNILERFSAQQFPDLHSELNLSSLELGDSALYFCASSVGGQSPGEQFFGPGTRLTVL.

The chain links TRBV27 to TRBJ2-1, with TRBD2 as a possible D gene (5 bases). Trimming shortened V by 10 bases and J by 4 bases, and 14 bases separated the two germline ends. The germline V gene encodes CDR1 MNHEY and CDR2 SMNVEV (reference sequence). This CDR3 comprises 13 residues. The CDR3 DNA sequence: TGTGCCATCCGGACTGCCTTATACAATGAGCAGTTCTTC. It is translated as CAIRTALYNEQFF.

This clone was picked up a small number of times. The rearrangement joins TRBV7-2 to TRBJ1-5; a weak D match, TRBD1 (5 bases). Trimming took 5 bases from V and 7 from J, leaving 12 bases between them. The length of the CDR3 is 13 residues. CDR1 SGHTA and CDR2 FQGNSA come from the germline V gene. CDR3 nucleotide sequence: TGTGCCAGCAGCCCAGGGCCTGACCAGCCCCAGCATTTT. Encoded protein: CASSPGPDQPQHF.

This clone was found a few times. This chain links TRBV13 with TRBJ2-3, with D possibly TRBD2 on 6 matching bases. CDR1 is PRHDT, CDR2 FYEKMQ, per germline (reference sequence). This CDR3 is built from 14 residues. Trimming left V 10 bases short and J 8 bases short, with 22 bases between. CDR3 amino acids: CAISDPGGTGTQYF. DNA of the CDR3: TGTGCCATATCAGACCCGGGCGGGACTGGTACGCAGTATTTT.

This sequence joins TRBV2 and TRBJ2-5; D may be TRBD1 (6 bases). The CDR3 loop spans 14 amino acids. Trimming removed 4 bases at V and 5 bases at J, with 14 bases between. The germline V gene encodes CDR1 SNHLY and CDR2 FYNNEI. The chain's CDR3 is CASSVGHPRETQYF. The DNA for the CDR3 is TGTGCCAGCAGTGTGGGACATCCTAGGGAGACCCAGTACTTC.

V and J are TRBV9 and TRBJ2-3, with TRBD2 matching over 8 bases. Germline lookup yields CDR1 SGDLS and CDR2 YYNGEE. Trimming cost V 1 base and J 6 bases; bases outside gene matches: 19. The CDR3 runs to 19 residues. Here the CDR3 reads CASSVRGSGTSSRLDTQYF. For the CDR3, the DNA is TGTGCCAGCAGCGTACGGGGTAGCGGGACCTCCTCACGCCTGGATACGCAGTATTTT.

This clone was picked up a small number of times. This chain connects TRBV7-2 to TRBJ2-4, with D perhaps being TRBD1 or TRBD2 (6 bases each). This CDR3 has 16 residues. V gave up 3 bases and J gave up 6 bases, with 18 bases separating them. Germline loops: CDR1 SGHTA, CDR2 FQGNSA. The DNA of the CDR3 is TGTGCCAGCAGCTTTCTAGGGGGGCAGACTTTAAACATTCAGTACTTC. Translating it yields CASSFLGGQTLNIQYF.

This chain links TRBV14 with TRBJ2-7; the D is unclear. The CDR3 has 13 residues. The V and J ends lost 1 base and 2 bases respectively, with 6 bases between them. The germline CDR1 and CDR2 sequences are SGHDN and FVKESK. CDR3 sequence reads: CASSQAAPYEQYF. The CDR3 DNA sequence: TGTGCCAGCAGCCAAGCAGCACCCTACGAGCAGTACTTC.